Presented here are 24 T cell receptor beta chains from one specimen sequenced in a study of graft-versus-host responses after intestinal transplantation. Assay: immunoSEQ multiplex PCR; the TCRdb copy retains only in-frame clones and omits some. Altogether about 54,000 clones are present, 91% being singletons, with the ten largest covering approximately 5.5%. Here the sequenced sample was PBMCs, taken 650 to 680 days after intestinal transplant. These receptors were taken from a human patient who received an intestinal transplant, so some T cells may come from the graft donor.

This sequence joins TRBV6-5 and TRBJ2-2; D could derive from TRBD1 or TRBD2 (6 bases each). The V and J ends lost 2 bases and 5 bases respectively, with 15 bases between them. Germline CDR1 and CDR2: MNHEY and SVGAGI. The CDR3 covers 16 residues. CDR3 in DNA: TGTGCCAGCAGTTACCCGATGGGGGGCAAGACCGGGGAGCTGTTTTTT. Protein sequence: CASSYPMGGKTGELFF.

The V and J genes are TRBV4-1 and TRBJ1-2; unclear D gene. CDR3 size: 14 residues. V was trimmed by 1 base and J by 6 bases, leaving 12 bases between them. CDR1 and CDR2 (germline): MGHRA, YSYEKL. The CDR3 DNA reads TGCGCCAGCAGCCAAGTTTCAGTCCGCCATGGCTACACCTTC. Amino acids: CASSQVSVRHGYTF.

V usage is TRBV4-3 and J usage is TRBJ2-7; no definite D call. The CDR3 spans 11 residues. Germline CDR1 LGHNA, CDR2 YSLEER. V was clipped by 6 bases and J by 3 bases, with 6 bases between them. The CDR3 sequence is CASRDNYEQYF. CDR3 DNA: TGCGCCAGCAGAGACAACTACGAGCAGTACTTC.

The gene calls are TRBV5-8 and TRBJ2-4; 7 bases match TRBD1. The CDR3 runs 13 residues. The germline V gene has CDR1 SGHTS and CDR2 YDEGEE. V dropped 2 bases and J dropped 7; count of bases not matched to a gene: 3. For the CDR3, the DNA is TGTGCCAGCAGCTTCAGAGGGGGCAACATTCAGTACTTC. This encodes CASSFRGGNIQYF.

CDR3 in amino acids: CASSRSLSGNQPQHF. CDR3 DNA sequence: TGTGCCAGTAGTCGAAGTCTGTCAGGGAATCAGCCCCAGCATTTT. This chain uses TRBV19 with TRBJ1-5, with D maybe TRBD1 (5 bases). The CDR3 is 15 residues long. Trimming removed 5 bases from V and 4 bases from J, with 15 bases in between. Germline V CDR1 and CDR2: LNHDA, SQIVND (reference sequence).

This clone is a singleton in its sample. This CDR3 reads CASRGTTGELFF. For the CDR3, the DNA is TGTGCCAGCAGGGGGACCACCGGGGAGCTGTTTTTT. V and J are TRBV9 and TRBJ2-2; the D gene could be TRBD1 or TRBD2 (5 bases each). The germline gives CDR1 SGDLS, CDR2 YYNGEE. The ends were cut back, 5 bases at V and 4 bases at J, with 6 bases in the middle. This CDR3 has 12 amino acids.

V gene TRBV9 combines with J gene TRBJ2-2; TRBD2 aligns across 8 bases. Germline V gives CDR1 SGDLS, CDR2 YYNGEE. This CDR3 comprises 16 residues. The V and J ends lost 0 bases and 8 bases, in that order; junction bases with no gene match: 9. The CDR3 DNA follows: TGTGCCAGCAGCGTAGAGGAGAAAGCGGGGGCTGGGGAGCTGTTTTTT. Encoded protein: CASSVEEKAGAGELFF.

V and J are TRBV5-1 and TRBJ2-7, with D unresolved. Germline-derived CDR1 and CDR2 are SGHRS and YFSETQ. The CDR3 extends over 14 amino acids. V gave up 2 bases and J gave up 3 bases, with 12 bases separating them. The CDR3 spells CASSFSLGHYEQYF. CDR3 nucleotide sequence: TGCGCCAGCAGCTTTTCGCTGGGTCACTACGAGCAGTACTTC.

The CDR3 nucleotides read TGTGCCAGCAGCTGGGACCGGACAGGGGAAGATGGCTACACCTTC. Protein sequence: CASSWDRTGEDGYTF. The V gene is TRBV5-4, the J gene TRBJ1-2; 9 bases are a match to TRBD1. Germline values: CDR1 SGHNT, CDR2 YYREEE (reference sequence). The CDR3 runs to 15 residues. J lost 6 bases, V lost 3 bases, and 9 bases had no gene match.

V is TRBV10-2 and J is TRBJ2-7; 11 positions match TRBD2. Per germline, CDR1 WSHSY and CDR2 SAAADI. V shed 4 bases and J 3 bases; nucleotides not matched to a gene: 2. This CDR3 contains 14 residues. In nucleotides, the CDR3 is TGCGCCAGCAGTGGCCTAGCGGGGGGCTACGAGCAGTACTTC. Its translation is CASSGLAGGYEQYF.

The V and J genes are TRBV6-1 and TRBJ1-5; D is possibly TRBD1 (5 bases). The CDR3 length is 15 residues. The germline V gene has CDR1 MNHNS and CDR2 SASEGT. Trimming left V 7 bases short and J 0 bases short, with 13 bases between. The CDR3 bases are TGTGCCAGCACCCAAAAGGGGTTTAGCAATCAGCCCCAGCATTTT. It encodes CASTQKGFSNQPQHF.

V usage is TRBV4-1 and J usage is TRBJ2-5; 11 nucleotides line up with TRBD2. The CDR3 is 15 residues long. Per the germline V gene, CDR1 is MGHRA and CDR2 is YSYEKL. With 0 bases clipped from V and 5 bases from J, the junction kept 2 bases outside the gene matches. The CDR3 reads CASSQDPSGGETQYF. For the CDR3, the DNA is TGCGCCAGCAGCCAAGATCCTAGCGGGGGGGAGACCCAGTACTTC.

This chain joins TRBV7-9 and TRBJ2-7; weak D call: TRBD2 (7 bases). The V and J ends lost 5 bases and 7 bases respectively, with 21 bases between them. The germline CDR1 and CDR2 sequences are SEHNR and FQNEAQ (reference sequence). The CDR3 consists of 15 residues. The CDR3 DNA reads as TGTGCCAGCAGCCAAAGGGGGGGCGTTATGCGGGAGCAGTACTTC. This encodes CASSQRGGVMREQYF.

The V and J genes are TRBV19 and TRBJ2-5; a possible D gene is TRBD1 (6 bases). This CDR3 spans 11 amino acids. Germline V gives CDR1 LNHDA, CDR2 SQIVND (reference sequence). V was clipped by 7 bases and J by 6 bases, with 9 bases between them. CDR3 protein: CASTQGKTQYF. CDR3 DNA: TGTGCCAGTACCCAGGGGAAGACCCAGTACTTC.

The genes are TRBV7-2 and TRBJ1-3, with no clear D. The V end was cut by 1 base, the J end by 0 bases, with 4 bases between. CDR1 and CDR2 (germline): SGHTA, FQGNSA. This CDR3 spans 14 amino acids. DNA of the CDR3: TGTGCCAGCAGCTTAGGGGGCTCTGGAAACACCATATATTTT. It is translated as CASSLGGSGNTIYF.

V usage is TRBV6-6 and J usage is TRBJ2-6; maybe TRBD1 (6 bases). The germline gives CDR1 MNHNY, CDR2 SVGAGI (reference sequence). The V end lost 7 bases, the J end lost 1 base, and 11 bases lay between the germline ends. The CDR3 length is 15 residues. In nucleotides, the CDR3 is TGTGCCAGCACCGAGGGGGATTCTGGGGCCAACGTCCTGACTTTC. This codes for CASTEGDSGANVLTF.

This sequence joins TRBV4-1 and TRBJ2-5, with 9 bases matching TRBD2. This CDR3 has 18 residues. The germline V gene encodes CDR1 MGHRA and CDR2 YSYEKL. V gave up 0 bases and J gave up 1 base; unmatched junction bases: 9. The CDR3 protein is CASSQDGAGGPTQETQYF. CDR3 DNA: TGCGCCAGCAGCCAAGATGGGGCGGGGGGGCCAACCCAAGAGACCCAGTACTTC.

A single count supports this clone. This chain joins TRBV29-1 and TRBJ1-2, with D tentatively TRBD1 (5 bases). The CDR3 loop spans 14 amino acids. CDR1 is SQVTM and CDR2 is ANQGSEA in the germline V gene. V shed 3 bases and J shed 1 base, with 12 bases lying between them. The CDR3 bases are TGCAGCGTTGACCCTCCGGGGGGTAACTATGGCTACACCTTC. Its translation is CSVDPPGGNYGYTF.

The J gene is TRBJ2-1, the V gene TRBV4-2; D is tentatively TRBD1 or TRBD2 (5 bases each). Germline V gene sequence: CDR1 LGHNA, CDR2 YNFKEQ. The V end lost 4 bases, the J end lost 5 bases, and 18 bases lay between the germline ends. CDR3 length: 16 amino acids. The CDR3: CASSPRRDANNNEQFF. The CDR3 DNA reads TGTGCCAGCAGCCCCCGACGGGACGCAAATAACAATGAGCAGTTCTTC.

The CDR3 reads CASTGEETQYF. As DNA, the CDR3 is TGTGCCAGCACAGGGGAAGAGACCCAGTACTTC. The genes are TRBV2 and TRBJ2-5, with D tentatively TRBD1 (6 bases). CDR1 is SNHLY, CDR2 FYNNEI, per germline. This CDR3 has 11 amino acids. Trimming pared 7 bases from V and 3 bases from J, leaving 6 bases between.

This clone was detected only once. This chain uses TRBV7-7 with TRBJ2-3; the D gene is possibly TRBD2 (5 bases). The V gene lost 2 bases and the J gene lost 6 bases, with 9 bases spanning the gap. Germline values: CDR1 SSHAT, CDR2 FNYEAQ (reference sequence). The CDR3 contains 13 residues. CDR3 bases: TGTGCCAGCAGCTTAACTAGGATGGATACGCAGTATTTT. Encoded protein: CASSLTRMDTQYF.

DNA of the CDR3: TGTGCCAGCAGCAGAGCTTCGGGACAGGGCTACGAGCAGTACTTC. Protein: CASSRASGQGYEQYF. V usage is TRBV9 and J usage is TRBJ2-7; TRBD1 aligns across 9 bases. This CDR3 has 15 amino acids. Germline trimming cut 4 bases from V and 3 bases from J; bases unmatched to any gene: 8. Germline V gene sequence: CDR1 SGDLS, CDR2 YYNGEE.

V gene TRBV7-3 combines with J gene TRBJ2-7, with a weak D call TRBD2 (5 bases). The germline V and J ends were trimmed by 5 bases and 3 bases, with 8 bases remaining between them. The CDR3 has 12 amino acids. Germline CDR1 SGHTA, CDR2 FQGTGA. The CDR3, as DNA: TGTGCCAGCAGCACCGGACTCTACGAGCAGTACTTC. Its translation is CASSTGLYEQYF.

This clone was observed a few times. This chain connects TRBV29-1 to TRBJ2-3; D not resolved. Trimming shortened V by 0 bases and J by 2 bases, and 9 bases separated the two germline ends. This CDR3 is 14 amino acids long. CDR1 is SQVTM and CDR2 is ANQGSEA in the germline V gene. In DNA form, the CDR3 reads TGCAGCGTTGAAGAAAACAGAATCACAGATACGCAGTATTTT. This codes for CSVEENRITDTQYF.